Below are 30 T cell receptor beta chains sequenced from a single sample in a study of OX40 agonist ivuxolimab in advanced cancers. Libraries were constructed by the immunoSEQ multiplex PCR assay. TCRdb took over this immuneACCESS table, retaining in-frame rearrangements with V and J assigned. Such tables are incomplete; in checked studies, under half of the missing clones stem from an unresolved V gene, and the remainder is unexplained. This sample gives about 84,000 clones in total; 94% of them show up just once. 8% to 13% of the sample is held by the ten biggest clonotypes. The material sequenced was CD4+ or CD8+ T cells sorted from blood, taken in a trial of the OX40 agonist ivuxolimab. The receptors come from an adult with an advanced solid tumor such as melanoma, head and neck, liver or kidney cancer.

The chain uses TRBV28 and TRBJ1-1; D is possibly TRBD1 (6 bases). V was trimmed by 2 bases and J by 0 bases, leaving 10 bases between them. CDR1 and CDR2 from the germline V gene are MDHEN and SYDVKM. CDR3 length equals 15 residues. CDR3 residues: CASSLEGVLNTEAFF. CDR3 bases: TGTGCCAGCAGTTTAGAGGGGGTGCTGAACACTGAAGCTTTCTTT. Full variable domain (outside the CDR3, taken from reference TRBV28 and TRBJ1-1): DVKVTQSSRYLVKRTGEKVFLECVQDMDHENMFWYRQDPGLGLRLIYFSYDVKMKEKGDIPEGYSVSREKKERFSLILESASTNQTSMYLCASSLEGVLNTEAFFGQGTRLTVV.

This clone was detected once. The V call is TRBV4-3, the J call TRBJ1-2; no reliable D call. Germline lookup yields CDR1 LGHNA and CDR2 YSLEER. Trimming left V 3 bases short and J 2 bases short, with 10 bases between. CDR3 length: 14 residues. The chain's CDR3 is CASSQVAENYGYTF. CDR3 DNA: TGCGCCAGCAGCCAGGTTGCGGAGAACTATGGCTACACCTTC.

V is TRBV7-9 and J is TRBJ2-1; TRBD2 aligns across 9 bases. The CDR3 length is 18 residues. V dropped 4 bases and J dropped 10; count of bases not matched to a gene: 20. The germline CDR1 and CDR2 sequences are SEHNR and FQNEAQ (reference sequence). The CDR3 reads CASSSPWVGREGRGEQFF. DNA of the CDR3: TGTGCCAGCAGCTCGCCCTGGGTGGGGCGGGAGGGCCGCGGCGAGCAGTTCTTC.

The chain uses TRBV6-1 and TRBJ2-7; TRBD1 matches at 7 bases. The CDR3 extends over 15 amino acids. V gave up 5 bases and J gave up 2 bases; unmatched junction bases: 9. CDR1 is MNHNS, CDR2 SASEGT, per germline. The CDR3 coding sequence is TGTGCCAGCAGTATCGGACAGGAGTCTCCCTACGAGCAGTACTTC. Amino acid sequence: CASSIGQESPYEQYF.

This CDR3 reads CATRPAGSYNEQYF. The DNA of the CDR3 is TGTGCCACCAGACCGGCGGGGAGTTACAACGAGCAGTACTTC. This sequence joins TRBV15 and TRBJ2-7; possibly TRBD2 for D (6 bases). The CDR3 contains 14 residues. Trimming removed 6 bases at V and 5 bases at J, with 17 bases between. Germline V gene data show CDR1 as LNHNV and CDR2 as YYDKDF (reference sequence).

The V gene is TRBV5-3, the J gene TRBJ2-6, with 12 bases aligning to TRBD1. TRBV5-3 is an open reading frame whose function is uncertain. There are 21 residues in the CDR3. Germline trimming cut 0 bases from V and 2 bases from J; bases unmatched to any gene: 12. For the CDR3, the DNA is TGTGCCAGAAGCTTGGGAAGGATATCTCGGGACAGGGGGCCTGGGGCCAACGTCCTGACTTTC. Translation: CARSLGRISRDRGPGANVLTF.

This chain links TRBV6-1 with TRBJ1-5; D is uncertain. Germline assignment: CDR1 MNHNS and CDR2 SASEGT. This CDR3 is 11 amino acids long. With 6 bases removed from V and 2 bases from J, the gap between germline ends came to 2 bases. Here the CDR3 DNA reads TGTGCCAGCAGCGGCAATCAGCCCCAGCATTTT. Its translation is CASSGNQPQHF.

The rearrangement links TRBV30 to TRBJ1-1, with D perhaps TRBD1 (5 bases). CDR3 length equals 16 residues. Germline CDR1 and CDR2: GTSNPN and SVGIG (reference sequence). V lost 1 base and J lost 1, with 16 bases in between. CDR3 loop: CAWSASSGRRNTEAFF. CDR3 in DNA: TGTGCCTGGAGTGCCAGTTCAGGGAGGCGGAACACTGAAGCTTTCTTT. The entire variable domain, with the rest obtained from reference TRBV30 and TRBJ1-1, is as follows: SQTIHQWPATLVQPVGSPLSLECTVEGTSNPNLYWYRQAAGRGLQLLFYSVGIGQISSEVPQNLSASRPQDRQFILSSKKLLLSDSGFYLCAWSASSGRRNTEAFFGQGTRLTVV.

In DNA form, the CDR3 reads TGTGCCAGCAGCTTACTAGCGGGAGTCACCGGGGAGCTGTTTTTT. Amino acids: CASSLLAGVTGELFF. The rearrangement uses TRBV9 and TRBJ2-2, with TRBD2 identical over 11 bases. The CDR3 is made up of 15 amino acids. Germline trimming cut 4 bases from V and 4 bases from J; bases unmatched to any gene: 3. The germline gives CDR1 SGDLS, CDR2 YYNGEE.

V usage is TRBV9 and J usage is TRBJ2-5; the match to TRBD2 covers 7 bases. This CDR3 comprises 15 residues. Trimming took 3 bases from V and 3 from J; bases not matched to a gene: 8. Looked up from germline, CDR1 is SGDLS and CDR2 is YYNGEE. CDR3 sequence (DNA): TGTGCCAGCAGCGACCGCAGCGGGATGAAAGAGACCCAGTACTTC. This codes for CASSDRSGMKETQYF.

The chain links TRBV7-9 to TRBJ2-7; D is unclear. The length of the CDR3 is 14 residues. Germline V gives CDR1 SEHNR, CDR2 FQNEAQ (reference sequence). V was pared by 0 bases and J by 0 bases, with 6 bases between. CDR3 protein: CASSLATLSYEQYF. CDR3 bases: TGTGCCAGCAGCTTAGCGACTCTCTCCTACGAGCAGTACTTC.

In nucleotides, the CDR3 is TGTGCCAGCAGTTATGGGATGAACACTGAAGCTTTCTTT. Translation gives CASSYGMNTEAFF. V gene TRBV6-5 combines with J gene TRBJ1-1; the D is unclear. V lost 3 bases and J 0 bases, leaving 5 bases between the germline ends. Per germline, CDR1 MNHEY and CDR2 SVGAGI. CDR3 size: 13 residues.

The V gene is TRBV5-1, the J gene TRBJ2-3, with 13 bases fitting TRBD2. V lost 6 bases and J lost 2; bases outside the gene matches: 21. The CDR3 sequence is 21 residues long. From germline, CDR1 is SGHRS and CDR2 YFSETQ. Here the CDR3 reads CASKSARLAGGAQSVTDTQYF. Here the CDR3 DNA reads TGCGCCAGCAAATCAGCCCGACTAGCGGGAGGTGCTCAGTCGGTCACAGATACGCAGTATTTT.

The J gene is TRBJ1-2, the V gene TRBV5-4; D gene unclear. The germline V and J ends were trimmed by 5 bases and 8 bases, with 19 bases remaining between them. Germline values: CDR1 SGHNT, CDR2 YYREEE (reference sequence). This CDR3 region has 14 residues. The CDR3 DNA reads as TGTGCCAGCAGAGAGACCGCGTGGCAGGCGGGCTACACCTTC. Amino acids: CASRETAWQAGYTF.

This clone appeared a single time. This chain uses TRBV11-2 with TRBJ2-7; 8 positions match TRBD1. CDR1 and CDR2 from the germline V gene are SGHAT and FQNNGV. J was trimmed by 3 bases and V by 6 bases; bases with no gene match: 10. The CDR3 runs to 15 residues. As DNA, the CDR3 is TGTGCCAGCAGTCCCGCCACCGGGACAGGCTACGAGCAGTACTTC. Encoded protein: CASSPATGTGYEQYF.

This chain's CDR3 is CASSTPRGAGDTGELFF. The CDR3 DNA follows: TGTGCCAGCAGTACCCCTCGGGGGGCGGGAGACACCGGGGAGCTGTTTTTT. The chain combines TRBV27 with TRBJ2-2; D perhaps matches TRBD2 (7 bases). Trimming pared 5 bases from V and 3 bases from J, leaving 19 bases between. The CDR3 is made up of 17 amino acids. Germline V gene lookup returns CDR1 MNHEY and CDR2 SMNVEV (reference sequence).

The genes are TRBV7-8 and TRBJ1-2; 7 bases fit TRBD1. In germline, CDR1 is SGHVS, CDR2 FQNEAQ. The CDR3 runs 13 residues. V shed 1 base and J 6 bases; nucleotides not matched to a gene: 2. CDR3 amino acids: CASSLGGGDGYTF. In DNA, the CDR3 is TGTGCCAGCAGCTTAGGAGGGGGCGATGGCTACACCTTC. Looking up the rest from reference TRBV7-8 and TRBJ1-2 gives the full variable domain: GAGVSQSPRYKVAKRGQDVALRCDPISGHVSLFWYQQALGQGPEFLTYFQNEAQLDKSGLPSDRFFAERPEGSVSTLKIQRTQQEDSAVYLCASSLGGGDGYTFGSGTRLTVV.

CDR3 DNA: TGTGCCAGCAGTTCCGGGACTAGCGGGAGGGCCTTGCAGTACTTC. As protein: CASSSGTSGRALQYF. The rearrangement links TRBV27 to TRBJ2-7, with 16 bases fitting TRBD2. This CDR3 comprises 15 residues. Germline values: CDR1 MNHEY, CDR2 SMNVEV (reference sequence). Trimming at V came to 4 bases and at J to 9 bases, leaving 6 bases not matched to a gene.

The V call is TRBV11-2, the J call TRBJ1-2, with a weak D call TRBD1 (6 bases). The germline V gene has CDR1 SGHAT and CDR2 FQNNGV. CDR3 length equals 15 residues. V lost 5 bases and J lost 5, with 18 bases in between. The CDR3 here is CASSPLAGARYGYTF. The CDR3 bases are TGTGCCAGCAGCCCCCTGGCAGGGGCCCGATATGGCTACACCTTC.

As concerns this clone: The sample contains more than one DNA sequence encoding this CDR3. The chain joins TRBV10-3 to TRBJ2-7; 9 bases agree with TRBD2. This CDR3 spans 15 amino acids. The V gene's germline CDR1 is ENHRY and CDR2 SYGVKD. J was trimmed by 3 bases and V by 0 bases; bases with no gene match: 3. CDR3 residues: CAISESGSGSYEQYF. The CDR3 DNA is TGTGCCATCAGTGAGTCAGGTAGCGGGAGCTACGAGCAGTACTTC.

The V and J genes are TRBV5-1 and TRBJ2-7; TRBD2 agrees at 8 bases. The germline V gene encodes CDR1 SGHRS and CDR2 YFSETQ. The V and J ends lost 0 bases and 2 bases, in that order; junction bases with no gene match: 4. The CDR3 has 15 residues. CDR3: CASSLAAGGPYEQYF. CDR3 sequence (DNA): TGCGCCAGCAGCTTGGCCGCGGGAGGCCCCTACGAGCAGTACTTC.

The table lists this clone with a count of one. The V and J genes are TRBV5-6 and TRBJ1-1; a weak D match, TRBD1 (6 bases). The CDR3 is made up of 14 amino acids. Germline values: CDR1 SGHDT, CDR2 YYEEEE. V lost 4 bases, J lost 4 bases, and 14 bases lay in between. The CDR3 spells CASSQAGHSTEAFF. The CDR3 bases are TGTGCCAGCAGCCAAGCGGGACATAGCACTGAAGCTTTCTTT.

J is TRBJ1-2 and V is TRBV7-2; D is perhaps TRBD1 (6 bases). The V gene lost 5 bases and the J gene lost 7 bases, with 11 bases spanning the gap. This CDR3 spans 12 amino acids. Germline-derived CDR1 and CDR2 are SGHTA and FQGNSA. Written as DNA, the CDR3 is TGTGCCAGCAGCCCACAGGGAGTTGGCTACACCTTC. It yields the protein CASSPQGVGYTF.

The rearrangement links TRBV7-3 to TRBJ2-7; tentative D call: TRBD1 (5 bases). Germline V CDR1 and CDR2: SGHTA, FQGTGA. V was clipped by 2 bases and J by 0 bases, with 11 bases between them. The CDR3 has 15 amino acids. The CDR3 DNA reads TGTGCCAGCAGCTTAGGGCAGGGCCCCTCCTACGAGCAGTACTTC. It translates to CASSLGQGPSYEQYF.

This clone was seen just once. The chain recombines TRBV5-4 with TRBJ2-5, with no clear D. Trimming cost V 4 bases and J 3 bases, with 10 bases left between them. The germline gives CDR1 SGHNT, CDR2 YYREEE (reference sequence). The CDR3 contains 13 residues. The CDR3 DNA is TGTGCCAGCAGCCAGACACTGGAAGAGACCCAGTACTTC. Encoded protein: CASSQTLEETQYF.

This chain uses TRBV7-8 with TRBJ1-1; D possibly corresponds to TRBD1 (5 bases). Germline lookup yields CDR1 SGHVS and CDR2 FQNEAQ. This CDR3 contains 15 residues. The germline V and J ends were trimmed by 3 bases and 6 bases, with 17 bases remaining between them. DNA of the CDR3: TGTGCCAGCAGCTTTCCGGGAGGGAGGGGCGCTGAAGCTTTCTTT. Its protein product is CASSFPGGRGAEAFF. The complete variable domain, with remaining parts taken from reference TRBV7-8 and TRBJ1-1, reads GAGVSQSPRYKVAKRGQDVALRCDPISGHVSLFWYQQALGQGPEFLTYFQNEAQLDKSGLPSDRFFAERPEGSVSTLKIQRTQQEDSAVYLCASSFPGGRGAEAFFGQGTRLTVV.

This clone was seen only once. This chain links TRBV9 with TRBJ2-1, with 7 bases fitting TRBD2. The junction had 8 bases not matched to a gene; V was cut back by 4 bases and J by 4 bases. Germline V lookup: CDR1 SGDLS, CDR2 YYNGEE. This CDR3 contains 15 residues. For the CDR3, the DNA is TGTGCCAGCAGCTTTCACGGGACTAAATACAATGAGCAGTTCTTC. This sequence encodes CASSFHGTKYNEQFF.

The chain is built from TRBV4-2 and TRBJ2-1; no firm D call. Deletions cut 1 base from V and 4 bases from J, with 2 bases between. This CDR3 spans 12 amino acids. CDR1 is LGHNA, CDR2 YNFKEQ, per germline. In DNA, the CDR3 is TGTGCCAGCAGCCAAGGTTACAATGAGCAGTTCTTC. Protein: CASSQGYNEQFF.

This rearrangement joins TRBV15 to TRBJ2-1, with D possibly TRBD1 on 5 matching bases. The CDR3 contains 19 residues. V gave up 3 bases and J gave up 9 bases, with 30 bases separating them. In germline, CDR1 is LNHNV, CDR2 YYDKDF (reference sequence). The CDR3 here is CATSSLRPSAVGHGSEQFF. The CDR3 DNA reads TGTGCCACCAGCAGCCTCCGTCCCTCGGCGGTGGGGCACGGAAGTGAGCAGTTCTTC.

The CDR3 DNA follows: TGTGCCAGCAGCTTTACAGGGGAACATCAGCCCCAGCATTTT. As protein: CASSFTGEHQPQHF. The chain carries TRBV5-6 and TRBJ1-5; 7 nucleotides match TRBD1. The CDR3 runs 14 residues. The trim removed 2 bases at V and 5 bases at J, leaving 4 bases unmatched. The germline gives CDR1 SGHDT, CDR2 YYEEEE.